This record looks at one T cell receptor beta chain sequence and its context. The source of the sample is a study of blood T cell repertoires in COVID-19. Across the study: The United States, Italy and Spain supplied acute and convalescent COVID-19 samples. PBMCs, B-cell-depleted T cells, or T cells were the source of the cDNA or gDNA that made up the material.

This CDR3 has 17 residues. V was pared by 1 base and J by 0 bases, with 13 bases between. Per the germline V gene, CDR1 is SNHLY and CDR2 is FYNNEI. As handled by the study authors: Reference gene primers were amplified, and this amplification served to estimate nucleated cell counts. Data came from immunoSEQ multiplex PCR; TCRdb stores just in-frame clones and leaves some out. V and J calls and clone size are copied from that table; D and trimming were computed from the DNA. Here the sample spans roughly 250,000 clones, around 90% being singletons. This TCR was sampled from a man in his 60s who had recovered from COVID-19. The J gene is TRBJ1-5, the V gene TRBV2; D unclear. The sample comprised peripheral blood. This CDR3 reads CASSEGTGFNSNQPQHF. Written as DNA, the CDR3 is TGTGCCAGCAGTGAAGGAACGGGGTTTAATAGCAATCAGCCCCAGCATTTT. The variable domain in full, completed from reference TRBV2 and TRBJ1-5, reads EPEVTQTPSHQVTQMGQEVILRCVPISNHLYFYWYRQILGQKVEFLVSFYNNEISEKSEIFDDQFSVERPDGSNFTLKIRSTKLEDSAMYFCASSEGTGFNSNQPQHFGDGTRLSIL.